Sequencing of this T cell receptor beta chain was carried out in a study of blood T cells in healthy people across ages. The CDR3 is made up of 12 amino acids. The V end was cut by 6 bases, the J end by 4 bases, with 8 bases between. Study results and caveats: Because donor CMV status was unknown, expanded clonotype changes were possibly confounded.

This clonotype appeared a few times. The antigen remains undetermined. A J-beta primer mix and a sample-barcoded 5' primer were used in a second PCR of roughly 7 to 12 cycles. Each of the cDNA molecules was tagged by a template-switch adaptor with 12 random nucleotides. TCRdb ran MiXCR on the 5' RACE reads and lists one entry per CDR3 protein. This sample has some 900,000 distinct CDR3 sequences, with around 28% found just once. The chain links TRBV12-3 or TRBV12-4 to TRBJ2-3; the D gene is possibly TRBD2 (5 bases). This clonotype originated in a woman older than 75 in good health. The sample was blood. CDR3 DNA: TGTGCCAGCAGGGCGGGCGCAGATACGCAGTATTTT. Translation gives CASRAGADTQYF.